The rows below give T cell receptor beta chains drawn from one sample of a study of T cell responses to AZD1222 COVID-19 vaccine. Assay used: immunoSEQ multiplex PCR; TCRdb lists only in-frame clones, some missing. This table holds more than 80,000 clones, more than 85% found once. The sample was peripheral blood, taken 28 days after the second AZD1222 dose. All receptors derive from an adult who received the AZD1222 COVID-19 vaccine. Each CDR3 is given with its conserved first and last residue. D genes are given only for firm matches. For some rows the clone size is stated as once, few or many, or as a class when expanded; others skip it.

v_call	d_call	j_call	clone_size	cdr3_aa	cdr3_nt
TRBV5-1	TRBD2	TRBJ2-7	NA	CASSSGGATYEQYF	TGCGCCAGCAGCTCGGGGGGGGCCACCTACGAGCAGTACTTC
TRBV3-1/TRBV3-2	NA	TRBJ1-5	NA	CASSQGKKAQHF	TGTGCCAGCAGCCAAGGGAAGAAAGCCCAGCATTTT
TRBV6-2/TRBV6-3	NA	TRBJ1-1	NA	CASSYISGKGEAFF	TGTGCCAGCAGTTATATTTCCGGGAAGGGTGAAGCTTTCTTT
TRBV6-6	TRBD2	TRBJ2-7	NA	CASSFWTSGSYEQYF	TGTGCCAGCAGTTTCTGGACTAGCGGGTCCTACGAGCAGTACTTC
TRBV28	NA	TRBJ1-2	NA	CASSFAGDGANYGYTF	TGTGCCAGCAGTTTTGCCGGAGACGGCGCGAACTATGGCTACACCTTC
TRBV11-2	NA	TRBJ2-1	NA	CASSSHRGGNYNEQFF	TGTGCCAGCAGCTCCCACCGGGGTGGGAACTACAATGAGCAGTTCTTC
TRBV6-1	NA	TRBJ2-7	NA	CASSESLGGRYEQYF	TGTGCCAGCAGTGAAAGCCTCGGGGGCCGCTACGAGCAGTACTTC
TRBV7-2	NA	TRBJ2-7	once	CASSLDRDISYEQYF	TGTGCCAGCAGCTTGGATAGGGACATCTCCTACGAGCAGTACTTC
TRBV6-6	TRBD1	TRBJ1-2	NA	CASSQDRDDGYTF	TGTGCCAGCAGTCAGGACAGGGACGATGGCTACACCTTC
TRBV29-1	NA	TRBJ2-7	NA	CSVGHSTYEQYF	TGCAGCGTTGGGCACTCTACCTACGAGCAGTACTTC
TRBV7-9	TRBD2	TRBJ2-7	NA	CASSSWTSGNYEQYF	TGTGCCAGCAGCTCCTGGACTAGCGGGAACTACGAGCAGTACTTC